The present T cell receptor beta chain was sequenced within a study of OX40 agonist ivuxolimab in advanced cancers. Study overall: Checkpoint inhibitors had been given previously to under 50% of patients. General study findings and limits: The study observed clonal expansion of CD4+ and CD8+ blood T cells by week 6 at 0.1 to 3.0 mg/kg.

This CDR3 has 17 amino acids. Germline values: CDR1 MNHEY, CDR2 SMNVEV (reference sequence). V shed 4 bases, J shed 3 bases, and the junction held 11 bases outside the gene matches. Turning to this clone: The target antigen is unknown.

The data were produced by immunoSEQ multiplex PCR, yet TCRdb's version contains in-frame clones alone and is incomplete. Of tens of thousands of clones in the sample, roughly nine tenths were seen once. This chain joins TRBV27 and TRBJ2-3, with 9 bases that match TRBD2. The specimen comprised CD4+ or CD8+ T cells sorted from blood, sampled in a trial of the OX40 agonist ivuxolimab. This clonotype originated in an adult with an advanced solid tumor such as melanoma, head and neck, liver or kidney cancer. The CDR3 DNA sequence: TGTGCCAGCAGTTCTCCCCGCGGTAGCGGGGGTACAGATACGCAGTATTTT. Translation: CASSSPRGSGGTDTQYF.